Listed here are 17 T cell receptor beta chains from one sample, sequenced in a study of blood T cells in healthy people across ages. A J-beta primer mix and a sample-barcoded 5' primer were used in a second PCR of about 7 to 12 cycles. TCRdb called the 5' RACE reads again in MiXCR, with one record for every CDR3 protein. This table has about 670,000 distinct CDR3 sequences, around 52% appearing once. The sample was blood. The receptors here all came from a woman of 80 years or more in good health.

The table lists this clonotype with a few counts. CDR3 amino acids: CASSVGADQETQYF. Here the CDR3 DNA reads TGTGCCAGCAGCGTAGGGGCGGACCAAGAGACCCAGTACTTC. The chain couples TRBV9 to TRBJ2-5; D unclear. V was clipped by 0 bases and J by 0 bases, with 6 bases between them. CDR3 length equals 14 residues. Germline CDR1 and CDR2: SGDLS and YYNGEE.

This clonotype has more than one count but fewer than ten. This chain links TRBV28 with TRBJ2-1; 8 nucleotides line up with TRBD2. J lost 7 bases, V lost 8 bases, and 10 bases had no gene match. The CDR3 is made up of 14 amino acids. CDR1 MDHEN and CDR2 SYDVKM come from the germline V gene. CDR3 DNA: TGTGCCAGCCTTAGGAGCGGGAGTATTAATGAGCAGTTCTTC. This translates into CASLRSGSINEQFF.

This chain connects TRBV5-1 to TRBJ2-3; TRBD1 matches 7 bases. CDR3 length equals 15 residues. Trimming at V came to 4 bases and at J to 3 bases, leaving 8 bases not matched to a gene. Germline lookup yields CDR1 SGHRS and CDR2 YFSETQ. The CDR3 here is CASSHPTGSTDTQYF. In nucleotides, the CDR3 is TGCGCCAGCAGCCACCCGACAGGGTCGACAGATACGCAGTATTTT.

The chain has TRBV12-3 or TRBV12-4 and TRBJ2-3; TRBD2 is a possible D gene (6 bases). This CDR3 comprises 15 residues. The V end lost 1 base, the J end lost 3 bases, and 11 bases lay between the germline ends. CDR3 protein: CASSLGDGGTDTQYF. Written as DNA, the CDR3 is TGTGCCAGCAGTTTAGGGGATGGGGGGACAGATACGCAGTATTTT.

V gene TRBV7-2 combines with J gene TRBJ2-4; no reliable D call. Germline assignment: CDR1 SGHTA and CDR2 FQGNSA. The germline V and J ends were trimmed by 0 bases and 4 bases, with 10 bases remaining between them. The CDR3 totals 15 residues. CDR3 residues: CASSLAPIPKNIQYF. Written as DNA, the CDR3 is TGTGCCAGCAGCTTAGCGCCCATCCCAAAAAACATTCAGTACTTC.

This CDR3 is CATSPTGALLYNEQFF. The CDR3 DNA reads TGTGCCACCAGTCCAACAGGGGCCCTACTATACAATGAGCAGTTCTTC. J is TRBJ2-1 and V is TRBV15, with 7 bases fitting TRBD1. The CDR3 has 16 residues. Unmatched junction bases numbered 12, after V lost 6 bases and J lost 4 bases. CDR1 and CDR2 from the germline V gene are LNHNV and YYDKDF (reference sequence).

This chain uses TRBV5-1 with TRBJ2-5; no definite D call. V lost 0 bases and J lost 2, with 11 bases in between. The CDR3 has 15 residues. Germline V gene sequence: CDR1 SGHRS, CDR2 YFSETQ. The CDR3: CASSLDGQEQETQYF. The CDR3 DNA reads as TGCGCCAGCAGCTTGGATGGGCAGGAACAAGAGACCCAGTACTTC.

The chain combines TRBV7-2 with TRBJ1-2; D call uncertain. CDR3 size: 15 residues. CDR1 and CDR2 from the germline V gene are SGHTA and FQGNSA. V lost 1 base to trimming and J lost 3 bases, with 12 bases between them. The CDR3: CASSLVFKPDYGYTF. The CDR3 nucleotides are TGTGCCAGCAGCTTAGTCTTTAAGCCTGACTATGGCTACACCTTC.

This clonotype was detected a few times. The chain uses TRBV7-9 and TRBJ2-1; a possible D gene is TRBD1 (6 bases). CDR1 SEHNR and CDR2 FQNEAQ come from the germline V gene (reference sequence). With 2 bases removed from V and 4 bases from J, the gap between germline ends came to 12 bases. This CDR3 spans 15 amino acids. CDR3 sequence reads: CASSLMDSKYNEQFF. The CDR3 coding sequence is TGTGCCAGCAGCTTAATGGACAGTAAATACAATGAGCAGTTCTTC.

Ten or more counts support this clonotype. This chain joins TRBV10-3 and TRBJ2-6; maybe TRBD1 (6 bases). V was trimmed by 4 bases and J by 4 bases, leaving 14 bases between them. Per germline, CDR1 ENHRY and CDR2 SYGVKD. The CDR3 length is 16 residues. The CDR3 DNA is TGTGCCATCAGTGCATACAGGGAATCCGGGGCCAACGTCCTGACTTTC. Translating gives CAISAYRESGANVLTF.

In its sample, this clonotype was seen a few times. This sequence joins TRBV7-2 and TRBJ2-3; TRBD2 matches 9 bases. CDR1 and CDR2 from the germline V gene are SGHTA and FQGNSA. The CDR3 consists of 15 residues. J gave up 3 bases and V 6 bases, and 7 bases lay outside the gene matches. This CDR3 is CASSAAGGGTDTQYF. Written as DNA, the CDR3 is TGTGCCAGCAGTGCAGCGGGGGGTGGGACAGATACGCAGTATTTT. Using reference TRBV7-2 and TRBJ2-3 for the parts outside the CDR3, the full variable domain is GAGVSQSPSNKVTEKGKDVELRCDPISGHTALYWYRQSLGQGLEFLIYFQGNSAPDKSGLPSDRFSAERTGGSVSTLTIQRTQQEDSAVYLCASSAAGGGTDTQYFGPGTRLTVL.

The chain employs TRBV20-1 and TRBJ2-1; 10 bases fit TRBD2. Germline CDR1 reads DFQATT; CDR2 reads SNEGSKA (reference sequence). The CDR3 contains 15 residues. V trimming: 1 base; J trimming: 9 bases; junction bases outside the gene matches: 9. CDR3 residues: CSARVLAGVWGEQFF. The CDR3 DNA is TGCAGTGCTAGAGTCCTAGCGGGAGTTTGGGGTGAGCAGTTCTTC.

The CDR3 coding sequence is TGTGCCAGCAGTTCCGGGAATTCAAACATTCAGTACTTC. As protein: CASSSGNSNIQYF. This chain uses TRBV6-2 or TRBV6-3 with TRBJ2-4; tentatively, D is TRBD2 (5 bases). Germline V lookup: CDR1 MNHEY, CDR2 SVGEGT. Trimming pared 4 bases from V and 6 bases from J, leaving 10 bases between. The CDR3 loop spans 13 amino acids.

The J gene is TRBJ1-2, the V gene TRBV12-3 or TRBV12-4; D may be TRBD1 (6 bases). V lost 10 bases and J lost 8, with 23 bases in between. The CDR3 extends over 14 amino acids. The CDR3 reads CATKQLFRGRGYTF. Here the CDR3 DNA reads TGTGCCACCAAGCAGTTATTCAGGGGTCGCGGCTACACCTTC.

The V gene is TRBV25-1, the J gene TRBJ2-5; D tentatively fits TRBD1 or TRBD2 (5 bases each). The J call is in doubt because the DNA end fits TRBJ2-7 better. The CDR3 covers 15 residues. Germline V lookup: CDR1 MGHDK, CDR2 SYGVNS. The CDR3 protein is CASSDAGTDYYEQYF. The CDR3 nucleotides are TGTGCCAGCAGTGATGCTGGGACGGATTACTACGAGCAGTACTTC.

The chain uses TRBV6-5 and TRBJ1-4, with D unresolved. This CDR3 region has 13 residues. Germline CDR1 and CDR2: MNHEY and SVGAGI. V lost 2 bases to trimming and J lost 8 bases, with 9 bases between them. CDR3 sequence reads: CASSYGAGEKLFF. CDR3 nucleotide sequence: TGTGCCAGCAGTTACGGAGCGGGGGAAAAACTGTTTTTT.

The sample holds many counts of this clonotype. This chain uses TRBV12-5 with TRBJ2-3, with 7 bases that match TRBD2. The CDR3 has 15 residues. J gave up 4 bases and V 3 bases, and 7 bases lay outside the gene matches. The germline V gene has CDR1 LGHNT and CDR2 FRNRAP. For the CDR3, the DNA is TGTGCTAGTGGTTTCGGACTAGGGGCGGCAGATACGCAGTATTTT. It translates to CASGFGLGAADTQYF.